This T cell receptor (beta chain) was sequenced in a study of identical twins. The study's findings and limits: Alpha sequences that were out-of-frame and twin-shared showed an excess of low generation probability. Zero-insertion analyses were open to partial confounding by invariant MAIT and iNKT cells. Its conclusions, products of cross-sectional statistical analysis, did not come from following the same donors.

Germline V gene sequence: CDR1 SNHLY, CDR2 FYNNEI. This CDR3 is built from 15 residues. With V trimmed by 6 bases and J by 1 base, 4 bases remained unmatched. Each CDR3 protein gets one entry after TCRdb re-called the 5' RACE reads with MiXCR. The sample holds under 300,000 distinct CDR3 sequences; more than 12% are singletons and the top ten take around 9%. This clonotype was counted only a few times. The antigen remains undetermined. The chain is built from TRBV2 and TRBJ2-3; 10 bases line up with TRBD2. The sequencing sample was made of memory (CD45RO+) T cells sorted from blood. The origin of this receptor is a woman aged 18-29 years in good health. CDR3 in amino acids: CASSYSGRGTDTQYF. Here the CDR3 DNA reads TGTGCCAGCAGCTACAGCGGGAGGGGCACAGATACGCAGTATTTT.